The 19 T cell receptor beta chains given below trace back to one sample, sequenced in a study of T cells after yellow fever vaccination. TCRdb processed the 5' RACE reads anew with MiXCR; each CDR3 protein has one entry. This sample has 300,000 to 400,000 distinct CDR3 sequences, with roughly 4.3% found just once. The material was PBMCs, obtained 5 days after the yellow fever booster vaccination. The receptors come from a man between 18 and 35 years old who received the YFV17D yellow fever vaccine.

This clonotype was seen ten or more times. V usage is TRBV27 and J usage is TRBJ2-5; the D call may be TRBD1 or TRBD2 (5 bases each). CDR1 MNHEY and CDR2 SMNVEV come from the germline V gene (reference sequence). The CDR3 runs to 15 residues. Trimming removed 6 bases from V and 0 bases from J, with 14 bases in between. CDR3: CASSRLGVYQETQYF. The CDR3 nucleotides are TGTGCCAGCAGCCGCTTGGGGGTTTACCAAGAGACCCAGTACTTC.

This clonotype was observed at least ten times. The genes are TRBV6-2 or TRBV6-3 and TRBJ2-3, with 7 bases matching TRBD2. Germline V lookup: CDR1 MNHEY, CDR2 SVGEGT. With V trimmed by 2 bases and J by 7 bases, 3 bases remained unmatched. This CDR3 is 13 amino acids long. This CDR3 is CASSYMGLNTQYF. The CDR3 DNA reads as TGTGCCAGCAGTTACATGGGACTAAATACGCAGTATTTT.

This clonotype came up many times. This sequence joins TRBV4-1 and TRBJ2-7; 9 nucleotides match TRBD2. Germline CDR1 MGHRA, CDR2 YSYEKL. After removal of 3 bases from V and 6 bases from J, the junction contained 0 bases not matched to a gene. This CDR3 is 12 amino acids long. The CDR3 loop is CASSQGLAEQYF. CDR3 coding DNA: TGCGCCAGCAGCCAGGGACTAGCCGAGCAGTACTTC.

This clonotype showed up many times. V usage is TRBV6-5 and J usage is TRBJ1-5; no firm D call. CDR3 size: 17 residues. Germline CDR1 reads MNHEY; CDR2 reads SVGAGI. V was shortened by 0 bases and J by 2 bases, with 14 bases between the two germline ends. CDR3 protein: CASSYSFPPGGNQPQHF. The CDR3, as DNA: TGTGCCAGCAGTTACTCGTTCCCCCCTGGGGGCAATCAGCCCCAGCATTTT.

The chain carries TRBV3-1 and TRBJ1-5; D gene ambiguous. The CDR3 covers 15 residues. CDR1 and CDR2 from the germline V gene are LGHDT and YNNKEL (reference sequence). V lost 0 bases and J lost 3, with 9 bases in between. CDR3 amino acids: CASSQDDGSNQPQHF. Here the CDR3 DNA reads TGTGCCAGCAGCCAAGATGACGGATCCAATCAGCCCCAGCATTTT.

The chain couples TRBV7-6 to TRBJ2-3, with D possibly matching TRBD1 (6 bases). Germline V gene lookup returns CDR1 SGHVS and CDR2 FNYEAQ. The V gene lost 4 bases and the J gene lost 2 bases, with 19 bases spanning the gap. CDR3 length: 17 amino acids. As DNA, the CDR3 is TGTGCCAGCAGCTCTCCCCGGACAGTGCGATACACAGATACGCAGTATTTT. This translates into CASSSPRTVRYTDTQYF.

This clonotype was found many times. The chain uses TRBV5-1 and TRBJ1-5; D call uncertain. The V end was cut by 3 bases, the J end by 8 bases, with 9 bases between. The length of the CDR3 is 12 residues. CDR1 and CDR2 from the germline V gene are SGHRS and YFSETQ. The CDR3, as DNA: TGCGCCAGCAGCTACGACGGGGAGCCCCAGCATTTT. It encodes CASSYDGEPQHF.

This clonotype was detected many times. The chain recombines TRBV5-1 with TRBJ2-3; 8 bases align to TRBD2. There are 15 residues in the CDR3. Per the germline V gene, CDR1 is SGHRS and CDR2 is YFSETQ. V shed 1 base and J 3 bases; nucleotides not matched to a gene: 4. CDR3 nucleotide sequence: TGCGCCAGCAGCTTGTTGGCGGGGGGAACAGATACGCAGTATTTT. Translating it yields CASSLLAGGTDTQYF.

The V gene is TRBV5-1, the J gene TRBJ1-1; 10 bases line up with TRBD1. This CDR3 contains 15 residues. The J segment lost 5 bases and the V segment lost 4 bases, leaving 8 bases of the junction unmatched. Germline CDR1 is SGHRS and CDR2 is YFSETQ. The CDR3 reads CASSGGDRGQTEAFF. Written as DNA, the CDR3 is TGCGCCAGCAGCGGTGGCGACAGGGGGCAAACTGAAGCTTTCTTT.

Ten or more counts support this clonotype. The CDR3 reads CASSPRTDTQYF. In DNA, the CDR3 is TGTGCCAGCAGCCCCCGCACAGATACGCAGTATTTT. V gene TRBV9 combines with J gene TRBJ2-3; D unresolved. The CDR3 length is 12 residues. V lost 4 bases, J lost 1 base, and 4 bases lay in between. The V gene's germline CDR1 is SGDLS and CDR2 YYNGEE.

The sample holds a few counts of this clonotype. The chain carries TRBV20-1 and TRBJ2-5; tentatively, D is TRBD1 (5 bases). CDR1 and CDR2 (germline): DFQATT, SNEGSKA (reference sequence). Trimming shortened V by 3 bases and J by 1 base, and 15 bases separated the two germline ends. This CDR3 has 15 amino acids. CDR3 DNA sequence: TGCAGTGCTAGTCCCCCCCTGGGGCTCCAAGAGACCCAGTACTTC. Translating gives CSASPPLGLQETQYF.

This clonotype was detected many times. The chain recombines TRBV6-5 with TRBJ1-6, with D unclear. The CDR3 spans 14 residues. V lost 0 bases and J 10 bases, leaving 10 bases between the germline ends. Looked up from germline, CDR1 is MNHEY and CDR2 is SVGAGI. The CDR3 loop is CASSYSGVRSPLHF. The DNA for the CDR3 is TGTGCCAGCAGTTACTCCGGGGTGAGGTCACCCCTCCACTTT.

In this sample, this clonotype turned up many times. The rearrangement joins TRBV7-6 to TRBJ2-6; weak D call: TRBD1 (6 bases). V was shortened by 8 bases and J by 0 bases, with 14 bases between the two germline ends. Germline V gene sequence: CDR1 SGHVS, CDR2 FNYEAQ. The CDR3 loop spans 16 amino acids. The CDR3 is CASGGGGYSGANVLTF. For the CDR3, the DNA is TGTGCCAGCGGGGGCGGCGGATACTCTGGGGCCAACGTCCTGACTTTC.

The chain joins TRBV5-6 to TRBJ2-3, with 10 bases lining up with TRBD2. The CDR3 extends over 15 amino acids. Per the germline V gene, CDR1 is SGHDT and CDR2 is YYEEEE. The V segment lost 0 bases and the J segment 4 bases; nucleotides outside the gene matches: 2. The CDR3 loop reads CASSLVSGGPDTQYF. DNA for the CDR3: TGTGCCAGCAGCTTGGTTAGCGGGGGGCCAGATACGCAGTATTTT.

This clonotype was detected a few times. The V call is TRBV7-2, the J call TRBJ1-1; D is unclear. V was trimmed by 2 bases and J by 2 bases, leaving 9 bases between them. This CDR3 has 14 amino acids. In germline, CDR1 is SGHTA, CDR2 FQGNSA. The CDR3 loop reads CASSLSTVNTEAFF. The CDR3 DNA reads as TGTGCCAGCAGCTTAAGTACAGTTAACACTGAAGCTTTCTTT.

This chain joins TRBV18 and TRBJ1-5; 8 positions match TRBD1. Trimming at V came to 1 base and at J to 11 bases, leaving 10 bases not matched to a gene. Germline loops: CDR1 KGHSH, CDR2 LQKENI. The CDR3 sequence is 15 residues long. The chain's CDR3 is CASSPQARQGASQHF. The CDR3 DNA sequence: TGTGCCAGCTCACCACAGGCGCGGCAGGGGGCTTCCCAGCATTTT.

The CDR3 is CASSSLSRGSEAFF. In nucleotides, the CDR3 is TGTGCCAGCAGTTCCCTTAGCCGGGGGAGTGAAGCTTTCTTT. The chain recombines TRBV6-2 or TRBV6-3 with TRBJ1-1; possible D gene TRBD1, 5 bases. Trimming stripped 4 bases from V and 7 bases from J, with 16 bases between. Germline loops: CDR1 MNHEY, CDR2 SVGEGT. This CDR3 comprises 14 residues.

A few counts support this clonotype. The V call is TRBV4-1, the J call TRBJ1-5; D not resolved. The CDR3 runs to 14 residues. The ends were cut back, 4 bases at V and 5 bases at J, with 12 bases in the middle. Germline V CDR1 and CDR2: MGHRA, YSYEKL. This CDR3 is CASSPTSVDQPQHF. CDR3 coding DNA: TGCGCCAGCAGCCCCACCTCGGTCGATCAGCCCCAGCATTTT.

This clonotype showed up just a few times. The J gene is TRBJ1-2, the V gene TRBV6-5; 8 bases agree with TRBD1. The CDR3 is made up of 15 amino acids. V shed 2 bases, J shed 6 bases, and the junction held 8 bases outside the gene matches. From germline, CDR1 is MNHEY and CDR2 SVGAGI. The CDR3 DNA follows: TGTGCCAGCAGTTACGCCTCGACAGGGGCGAATGGCTACACCTTC. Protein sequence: CASSYASTGANGYTF.